A selection of T cell receptor beta chains follows, all from one sample in a study of radiotherapy plus CTLA-4 blockade in lung cancer. Libraries were prepared by immunoSEQ multiplex PCR; TCRdb keeps only in-frame clonotypes and omits some of them. The sample contains 55,000 to 70,000 clones, around 85% of which appear only once. The material sequenced was peripheral blood, taken from a patient treated with radiotherapy plus ipilimumab. The origin of the receptors is a human donor with non-small cell lung cancer who had a complete response to radiotherapy plus ipilimumab. The CDR3 runs from the conserved cysteine through the conserved F or W. D genes are given only for firm matches. Only some rows state a clone size, as once, few, many or a class for expanded clones.

d_gene: .; j_gene: TRBJ1-2; abundance: few; v_gene: TRBV20-1; CDR3nt: TGCAGTGCTTTACACAGCACCTTC; CDR3aa: CSALHSTF
d_gene: .; j_gene: TRBJ2-2; abundance: .; v_gene: TRBV2; CDR3nt: TGTGCCAGCACGGGTGCGGGGGAGCTGTTTTTT; CDR3aa: CASTGAGELFF
d_gene: TRBD1; j_gene: TRBJ1-2; abundance: .; v_gene: TRBV6-6; CDR3nt: TGTGCCAGCAGCACAGGGGAGGAGTATGGCTACACCTTC; CDR3aa: CASSTGEEYGYTF
d_gene: .; j_gene: TRBJ2-1; abundance: .; v_gene: TRBV11-2; CDR3nt: TGTGCCAGCAGTCTTAACCGGAATGAGCAGTTCTTC; CDR3aa: CASSLNRNEQFF
d_gene: .; j_gene: TRBJ2-2; abundance: .; v_gene: TRBV19; CDR3nt: TGTGCCAGTAGTATCGAGGTTTCCGGGGAGCTGTTTTTT; CDR3aa: CASSIEVSGELFF
d_gene: TRBD1; j_gene: TRBJ2-3; abundance: few; v_gene: TRBV2; CDR3nt: TGTGCCAGCAGGGTCGGACAGGCTAGCACAGATACGCAGTATTTT; CDR3aa: CASRVGQASTDTQYF
d_gene: TRBD1; j_gene: TRBJ2-2; abundance: .; v_gene: TRBV10-1; CDR3nt: TGCGCCAGCCGGATACAGGGGGACACCGGGGAGCTGTTTTTT; CDR3aa: CASRIQGDTGELFF
d_gene: .; j_gene: TRBJ2-5; abundance: .; v_gene: TRBV30; CDR3nt: TGTGCCTGGAGTGTAGGGGCAGGACTACAAGAGACCCAGTACTTC; CDR3aa: CAWSVGAGLQETQYF
d_gene: .; j_gene: TRBJ1-4; abundance: few; v_gene: TRBV6-6; CDR3nt: TGTGCCACTCTGGTCGGTTTCGGTAATGAAAAACTGTTTTTT; CDR3aa: CATLVGFGNEKLFF
d_gene: .; j_gene: TRBJ1-4; abundance: once; v_gene: TRBV5-6; CDR3nt: TGTGCCAGCAGCTTGTACGGGTTTTCACCTGAAAAACTGTTTTTT; CDR3aa: CASSLYGFSPEKLFF
d_gene: .; j_gene: TRBJ1-2; abundance: few; v_gene: TRBV7-9; CDR3nt: TGTGCCAGCAGGCCAACAGGGAGTAATGGCTACACCTTC; CDR3aa: CASRPTGSNGYTF
d_gene: .; j_gene: TRBJ1-5; abundance: .; v_gene: TRBV2; CDR3nt: TGTGCCAGCAGTGATGAAACAGGGAATCAGCCCCAGCATTTT; CDR3aa: CASSDETGNQPQHF